The source of this T cell receptor (beta chain) is a study of shared T cell receptors in the human thymus. Repertoires were generated with immunoSEQ multiplex PCR, while TCRdb's copy carries only in-frame clones and drops some. There are more than 550,000 clones in the sample; more than 70% occur only once, and approximately 0.0097% lies in the top ten. The CDR3 totals 15 residues. CDR1 and CDR2 from the germline V gene are SGHVS and FQNEAQ. Trimming left V 5 bases short and J 6 bases short, with 20 bases between. These records were also assigned to another study, of human thymus T cells.

The sample was thymocytes. The chain has TRBV7-8 and TRBJ2-7, with D possibly matching TRBD2 (5 bases). The sequence was collected from a boy under three years old with a congenital heart defect. The CDR3 DNA reads as TGTGCCAGCAGCCCCTATTCCGGGAACCCATGCGAGCAGTACTTC. Its protein product is CASSPYSGNPCEQYF.